These 22 T cell receptor beta chains were all obtained from the same sample, sequenced in a study of blood T cell repertoires in COVID-19. TCRdb's copy holds only in-frame clones and misses some; the assay was immunoSEQ multiplex PCR. Of under 55,000 clones listed, 87% are singletons. The sequenced sample consisted of peripheral blood. The receptors derive from a woman of 80 years or more with active COVID-19.

The J gene is TRBJ2-3, the V gene TRBV28, with a possible D match to TRBD1 (6 bases). Trimming took off 3 bases at V and 2 bases at J, with 21 bases between the two ends. Germline V gene sequence: CDR1 MDHEN, CDR2 SYDVKM. The length of the CDR3 is 18 residues. The CDR3 DNA follows: TGTGCCAGCAGTTTTTTAGGGGGACACTGGGGGTCCACAGATACGCAGTATTTT. It codes for CASSFLGGHWGSTDTQYF.

V usage is TRBV19 and J usage is TRBJ1-3; 9 positions match TRBD1. The CDR3 runs to 17 residues. Germline V CDR1 and CDR2: LNHDA, SQIVND (reference sequence). Germline trimming cut 5 bases from V and 0 bases from J; bases unmatched to any gene: 8. CDR3 DNA: TGTGCCAGTAGTGCCGACAGGGGGTTCGTCTCTGGAAACACCATATATTTT. Translated: CASSADRGFVSGNTIYF.

This sequence joins TRBV2 and TRBJ1-3; D remains unclear. Trimming took 8 bases from V and 0 from J, leaving 11 bases between them. The V gene's germline CDR1 is SNHLY and CDR2 FYNNEI. This CDR3 is 14 amino acids long. The chain's CDR3 is CASGEVISGNTIYF. CDR3 bases: TGTGCCAGCGGGGAGGTGATCTCTGGAAACACCATATATTTT.

The V gene is TRBV7-8, the J gene TRBJ1-1, with D hard to call. The V end was cut by 8 bases, the J end by 4 bases, with 11 bases between. The CDR3 sequence is 12 residues long. The germline gives CDR1 SGHVS, CDR2 FQNEAQ. For the CDR3, the DNA is TGTGCCAGCGGCCTCGTTCGCACTGAAGCTTTCTTT. Amino acids: CASGLVRTEAFF.

The rearrangement uses TRBV19 and TRBJ1-2; possible D gene TRBD1, 6 bases. This CDR3 comprises 12 residues. CDR1 is LNHDA and CDR2 is SQIVND in the germline V gene (reference sequence). Trimming removed 5 bases at V and 8 bases at J, with 12 bases between. DNA for the CDR3: TGTGCCAGTAGTCGGACAGTTAACGGCTACACCTTC. This encodes CASSRTVNGYTF. Full variable domain (rest looked up from reference TRBV19 and TRBJ1-2): DGGITQSPKYLFRKEGQNVTLSCEQNLNHDAMYWYRQDPGQGLRLIYYSQIVNDFQKGDIAEGYSVSREKKESFPLTVTSAQKNPTAFYLCASSRTVNGYTFGSGTRLTVV.

The V gene is TRBV27, the J gene TRBJ1-1; no clear D gene. The germline CDR1 and CDR2 sequences are MNHEY and SMNVEV (reference sequence). The CDR3 runs to 14 residues. Trimming took off 6 bases at V and 2 bases at J, with 13 bases between the two ends. CDR3: CASSVRAGNTEAFF. CDR3 bases: TGTGCCAGCAGCGTGAGGGCCGGTAACACTGAAGCTTTCTTT.

The J gene is TRBJ1-5, the V gene TRBV19; the D is unclear. This CDR3 spans 15 amino acids. V was clipped by 1 base and J by 7 bases, with 14 bases between them. Germline assignment: CDR1 LNHDA and CDR2 SQIVND (reference sequence). The CDR3 region has the DNA TGTGCCAGTAGTATAGGGGCTCAGAATTGGCAGCCCCAGCATTTT. Translated: CASSIGAQNWQPQHF.

The gene calls are TRBV11-3 and TRBJ2-1, with TRBD2 as a possible D gene (5 bases). Between the trimmed V and J ends, which lost 1 base and 8 bases, there was a span of 12 bases. The CDR3 spans 14 residues. Germline loops: CDR1 SGHNT, CDR2 YENEEA. The chain's CDR3 is CASSLGFNSDEQFF. As DNA, the CDR3 is TGTGCCAGCAGCTTAGGGTTCAATAGCGATGAGCAGTTCTTC.

The J gene is TRBJ2-1, the V gene TRBV10-3; maybe TRBD2 (5 bases). In germline, CDR1 is ENHRY, CDR2 SYGVKD. The V end lost 7 bases, the J end lost 6 bases, and 22 bases lay between the germline ends. The CDR3 contains 16 residues. DNA of the CDR3: TGTGCCATCACCTCCGGGGTTTTAGGTGAAGGCAATGAGCAGTTCTTC. Translating gives CAITSGVLGEGNEQFF.

This chain connects TRBV7-9 to TRBJ2-7, with D uncertain. CDR3 length: 12 residues. V was cut by 1 base and J by 5 bases, with 6 bases left in between. Germline values: CDR1 SEHNR, CDR2 FQNEAQ (reference sequence). CDR3 protein: CASSLVSNEQYF. Here the CDR3 DNA reads TGTGCCAGCAGCTTAGTCAGTAACGAGCAGTACTTC.

The chain employs TRBV3-1 (or the pseudogene TRBV3-2) and TRBJ1-2, with D unclear. The CDR3 spans 13 residues. Trimming left V 1 base short and J 4 bases short, with 7 bases between. The germline gives CDR1 LGHDT, CDR2 YNNKEL (reference sequence). The CDR3, as DNA: TGTGCCAGCAGCCAAGCCGGGTCCTATGGCTACACCTTC. It codes for CASSQAGSYGYTF.

The chain uses TRBV12-2 and TRBJ2-5; TRBD1, the D gene given by the table, was not confirmed from the DNA. TRBV12-2 is a pseudogene. CDR3 length equals 14 residues. CDR3 amino acids: CASRFPTGEETQYF. The CDR3 DNA follows: TGTGCAAGTCGCTTTCCGACAGGGGAAGAGACCCAGTACTTC.

This clone was observed once. The chain's CDR3 is CASSQVTQGTEAFF. Here the CDR3 DNA reads TGTGCCAGCAGCCAAGTGACTCAGGGGACTGAAGCTTTCTTT. This chain links TRBV4-2 with TRBJ1-1; a possible D gene is TRBD1 (6 bases). This CDR3 contains 14 residues. V was pared by 1 base and J by 5 bases, with 11 bases between. Germline-derived CDR1 and CDR2 are LGHNA and YNFKEQ.

The V gene is TRBV11-2, the J gene TRBJ2-3; D not certain. Trimming pared 5 bases from V and 1 base from J, leaving 13 bases between. CDR3 size: 15 residues. Germline V gene data show CDR1 as SGHAT and CDR2 as FQNNGV. CDR3 loop: CASSVLVGGTDTQYF. CDR3 DNA: TGTGCCAGCAGCGTCCTCGTAGGAGGCACAGATACGCAGTATTTT.

A few counts support this clone. V and J are TRBV10-3 and TRBJ1-5, with D unclear. The CDR3 consists of 14 residues. The V end was cut by 3 bases, the J end by 2 bases, with 8 bases between. Germline CDR1 reads ENHRY; CDR2 reads SYGVKD. The CDR3, as DNA: TGTGCCATCAGTGACAGTCTGGGCAATCAGCCCCAGCATTTT. Its protein is CAISDSLGNQPQHF.

The gene calls are TRBV4-1 and TRBJ2-5; TRBD2 matches 7 bases. The germline V gene has CDR1 MGHRA and CDR2 YSYEKL. J gave up 5 bases and V 1 base, and 4 bases lay outside the gene matches. The CDR3 sequence is 14 residues long. The CDR3 is CASSQVRGGETQYF. In nucleotides, the CDR3 is TGCGCCAGCAGCCAAGTGAGGGGAGGGGAGACCCAGTACTTC.

V gene TRBV19 combines with J gene TRBJ1-2; TRBD1 matches 9 bases. There are 15 residues in the CDR3. CDR1 is LNHDA, CDR2 SQIVND, per germline (reference sequence). V shed 7 bases, J shed 0 bases, and the junction held 6 bases outside the gene matches. Written as DNA, the CDR3 is TGTGCCAGTACCCCCACAGGGGGCACTAACTATGGCTACACCTTC. Protein: CASTPTGGTNYGYTF.

J is TRBJ2-7 and V is TRBV28; 10 bases map to TRBD1. This CDR3 has 14 residues. V was clipped by 5 bases and J by 3 bases; unmatched bases: 4. Germline V lookup: CDR1 MDHEN, CDR2 SYDVKM. In nucleotides, the CDR3 is TGTGCCAGCAGTCAACGGGACAGGGGCTACGAGCAGTACTTC. Its protein is CASSQRDRGYEQYF.

The V gene is TRBV10-2, the J gene TRBJ1-6, with D possibly being TRBD1 (5 bases). CDR3 size: 14 residues. With 6 bases removed from V and 7 bases from J, the gap between germline ends came to 13 bases. The germline V gene has CDR1 WSHSY and CDR2 SAAADI. CDR3: CASSDSLGNSPLHF. The CDR3 nucleotides are TGCGCCAGCAGCGACAGTTTGGGGAATTCACCCCTCCACTTT.

The V call is TRBV7-2, the J call TRBJ1-6, with 9 bases aligning to TRBD1. The V gene's germline CDR1 is SGHTA and CDR2 FQGNSA. CDR3 length: 18 residues. V gave up 1 base and J gave up 11 bases; unmatched junction bases: 15. CDR3 DNA sequence: TGTGCCAGCAGCTTAGGCTTAGGGGGGACAGGGCGAGAAACACCCCTCCACTTT. This translates into CASSLGLGGTGRETPLHF.

The rearrangement joins TRBV5-6 to TRBJ1-6; D possibly corresponds to TRBD1 (5 bases). Trimming removed 1 base at V and 10 bases at J, with 15 bases between. This CDR3 has 15 residues. Germline loops: CDR1 SGHDT, CDR2 YYEEEE. The DNA of the CDR3 is TGTGCCAGCAGCTTGCTCGGGGGACCCGGGTCACCCCTCCACTTT. Translating it yields CASSLLGGPGSPLHF. The variable domain in full, with the rest retrieved from reference TRBV5-6 and TRBJ1-6, is DAGVTQSPTHLIKTRGQQVTLRCSPKSGHDTVSWYQQALGQGPQFIFQYYEEEERQRGNFPDRFSGHQFPNYSSELNVNALLLGDSALYLCASSLLGGPGSPLHFGNGTRLTVT.

This clone has a single count. V gene TRBV2 combines with J gene TRBJ2-7; TRBD1 aligns across 10 bases. The V gene's germline CDR1 is SNHLY and CDR2 FYNNEI. There are 13 residues in the CDR3. V dropped 6 bases and J dropped 7; count of bases not matched to a gene: 6. CDR3 sequence: CASSGTGAQEQYF. CDR3 coding DNA: TGTGCCAGCAGCGGGACAGGGGCTCAGGAGCAGTACTTC. Looking up the rest from reference TRBV2 and TRBJ2-7 gives the full variable domain: EPEVTQTPSHQVTQMGQEVILRCVPISNHLYFYWYRQILGQKVEFLVSFYNNEISEKSEIFDDQFSVERPDGSNFTLKIRSTKLEDSAMYFCASSGTGAQEQYFGPGTRLTVT.